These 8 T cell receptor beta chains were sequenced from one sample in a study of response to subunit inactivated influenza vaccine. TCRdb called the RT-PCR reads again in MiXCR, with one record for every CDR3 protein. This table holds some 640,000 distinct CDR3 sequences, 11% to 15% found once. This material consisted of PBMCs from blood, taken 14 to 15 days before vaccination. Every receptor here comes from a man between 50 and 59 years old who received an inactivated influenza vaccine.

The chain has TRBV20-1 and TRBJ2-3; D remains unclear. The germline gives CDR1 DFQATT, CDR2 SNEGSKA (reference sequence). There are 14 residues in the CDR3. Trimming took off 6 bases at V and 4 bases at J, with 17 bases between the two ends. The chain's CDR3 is CSARRPAGADTQYF. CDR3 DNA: TGCAGTGCAAGACGTCCCGCCGGTGCAGATACGCAGTATTTT.

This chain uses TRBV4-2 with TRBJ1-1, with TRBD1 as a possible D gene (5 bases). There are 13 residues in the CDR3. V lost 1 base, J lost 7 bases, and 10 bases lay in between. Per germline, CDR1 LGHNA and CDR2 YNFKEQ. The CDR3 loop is CASSQAPGREAFF. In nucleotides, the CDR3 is TGTGCCAGCAGCCAAGCTCCGGGACGTGAAGCTTTCTTT.

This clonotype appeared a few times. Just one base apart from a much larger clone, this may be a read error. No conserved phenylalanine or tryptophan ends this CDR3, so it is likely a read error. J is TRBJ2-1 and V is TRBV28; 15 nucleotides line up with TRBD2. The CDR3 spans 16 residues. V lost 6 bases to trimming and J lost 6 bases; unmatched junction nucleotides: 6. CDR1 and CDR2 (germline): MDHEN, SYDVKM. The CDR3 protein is CASRGLGLAGGNEQFS. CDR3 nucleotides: TGTGCCAGCAGAGGTCTGGGACTAGCGGGAGGCAATGAGCAGTTCTCC.

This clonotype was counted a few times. CDR3 DNA: TGTGCCAGCAGCGCGGGACTCCTGATAAAAGATACGCAGTATTTT. Translated: CASSAGLLIKDTQYF. The chain has TRBV7-2 and TRBJ2-3; perhaps TRBD2 as D (6 bases). The CDR3 length is 15 residues. V lost 5 bases, J lost 5 bases, and 17 bases lay in between. Germline-derived CDR1 and CDR2 are SGHTA and FQGNSA.

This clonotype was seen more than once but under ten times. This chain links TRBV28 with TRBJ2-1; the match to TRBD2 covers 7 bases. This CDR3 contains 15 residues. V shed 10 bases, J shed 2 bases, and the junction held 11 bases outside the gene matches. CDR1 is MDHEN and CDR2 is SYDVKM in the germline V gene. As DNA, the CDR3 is TGTGCCACCATATCACCTAGCGGCCCCTACAATGAGCAGTTCTTC. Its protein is CATISPSGPYNEQFF. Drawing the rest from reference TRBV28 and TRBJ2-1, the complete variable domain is DVKVTQSSRYLVKRTGEKVFLECVQDMDHENMFWYRQDPGLGLRLIYFSYDVKMKEKGDIPEGYSVSREKKERFSLILESASTNQTSMYLCATISPSGPYNEQFFGPGTRLTVL.

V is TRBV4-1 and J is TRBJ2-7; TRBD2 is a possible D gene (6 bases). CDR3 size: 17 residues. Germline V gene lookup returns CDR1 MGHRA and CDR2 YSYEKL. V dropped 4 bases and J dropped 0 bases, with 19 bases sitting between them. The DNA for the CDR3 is TGCGCCAGCAGCCCAGGGTTTGGGACTTTGAGCTCCTACGAGCAGTACTTC. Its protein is CASSPGFGTLSSYEQYF.

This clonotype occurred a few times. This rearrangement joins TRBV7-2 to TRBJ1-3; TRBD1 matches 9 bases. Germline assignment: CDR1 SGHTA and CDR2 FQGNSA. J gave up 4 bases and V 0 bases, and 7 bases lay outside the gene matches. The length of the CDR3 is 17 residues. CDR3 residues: CASSLAGDRAEGNTIYF. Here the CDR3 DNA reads TGTGCCAGCAGCTTAGCGGGGGACAGGGCGGAGGGAAACACCATATATTTT.

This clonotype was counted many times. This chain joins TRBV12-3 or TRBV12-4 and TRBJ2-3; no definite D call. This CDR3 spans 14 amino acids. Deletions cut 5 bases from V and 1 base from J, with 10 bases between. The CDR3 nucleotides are TGTGCCAGCAGTCCTCATTTGCGCACAGATACGCAGTATTTT. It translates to CASSPHLRTDTQYF.